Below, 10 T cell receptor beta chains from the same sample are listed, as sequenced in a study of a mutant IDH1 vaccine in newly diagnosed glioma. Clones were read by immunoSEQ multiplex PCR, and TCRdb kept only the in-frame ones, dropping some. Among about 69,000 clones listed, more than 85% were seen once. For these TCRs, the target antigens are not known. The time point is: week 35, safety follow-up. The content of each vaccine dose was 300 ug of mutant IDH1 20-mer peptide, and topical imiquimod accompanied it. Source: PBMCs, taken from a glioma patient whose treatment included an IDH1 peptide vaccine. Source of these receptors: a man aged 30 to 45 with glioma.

The CDR3 DNA reads as TGTGCCAGCAGTTTCCGCCGGGACAGATTCTACGAGCAGTACTTC. Its translation is CASSFRRDRFYEQYF. The chain links TRBV27 to TRBJ2-7; TRBD1 matches at 7 bases. Trimming at V came to 3 bases and at J to 3 bases, leaving 8 bases not matched to a gene. The CDR3 is 15 amino acids. CDR1 and CDR2 from the germline V gene are MNHEY and SMNVEV (reference sequence).

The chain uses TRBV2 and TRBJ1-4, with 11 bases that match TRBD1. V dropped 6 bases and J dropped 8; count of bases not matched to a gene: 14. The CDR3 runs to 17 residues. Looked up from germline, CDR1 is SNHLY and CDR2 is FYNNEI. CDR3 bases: TGTGCCAGCAGGAAAGGGGGACAGGGGGTGTTTCGCGAAAAACTGTTTTTT. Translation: CASRKGGQGVFREKLFF. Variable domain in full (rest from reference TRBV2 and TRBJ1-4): EPEVTQTPSHQVTQMGQEVILRCVPISNHLYFYWYRQILGQKVEFLVSFYNNEISEKSEIFDDQFSVERPDGSNFTLKIRSTKLEDSAMYFCASRKGGQGVFREKLFFGSGTQLSVL.

This chain's CDR3 is CAILQGPNPTGELFF. CDR3 sequence (DNA): TGTGCCATCTTGCAGGGGCCTAACCCGACCGGGGAGCTGTTTTTT. The chain uses TRBV10-3 and TRBJ2-2, with a possible D match to TRBD1 (6 bases). The CDR3 extends over 15 amino acids. CDR1 and CDR2 (germline): ENHRY, SYGVKD. V was clipped by 8 bases and J by 5 bases, with 18 bases between them.

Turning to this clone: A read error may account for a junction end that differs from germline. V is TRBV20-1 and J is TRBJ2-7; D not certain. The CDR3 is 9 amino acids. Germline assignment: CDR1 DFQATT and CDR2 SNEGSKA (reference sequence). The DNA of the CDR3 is TGCAGTGCTAGAGAAACACCCAGCTTC. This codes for CSARETPSF.

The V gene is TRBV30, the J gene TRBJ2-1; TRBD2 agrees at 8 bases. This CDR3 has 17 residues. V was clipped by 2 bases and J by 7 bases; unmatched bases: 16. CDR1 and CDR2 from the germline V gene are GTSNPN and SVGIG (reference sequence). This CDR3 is CAWSYPGSGRRRNEQFF. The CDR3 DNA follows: TGTGCCTGGAGTTACCCAGGGAGCGGGAGAAGAAGGAATGAGCAGTTCTTC.

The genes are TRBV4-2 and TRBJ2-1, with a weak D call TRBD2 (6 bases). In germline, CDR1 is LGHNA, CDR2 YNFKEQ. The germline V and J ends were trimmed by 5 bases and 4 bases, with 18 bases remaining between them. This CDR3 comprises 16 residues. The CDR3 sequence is CASSAFRSGRYNEQFF. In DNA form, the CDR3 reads TGTGCCAGCAGCGCCTTTCGGAGCGGGCGATACAATGAGCAGTTCTTC.

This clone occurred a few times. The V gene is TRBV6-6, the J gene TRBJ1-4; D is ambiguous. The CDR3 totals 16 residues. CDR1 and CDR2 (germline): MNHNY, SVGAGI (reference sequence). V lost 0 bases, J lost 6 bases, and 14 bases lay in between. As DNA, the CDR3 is TGTGCCAGCAGTTACTCTAGCGCGGGTGTTGATGAAAAACTGTTTTTT. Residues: CASSYSSAGVDEKLFF.

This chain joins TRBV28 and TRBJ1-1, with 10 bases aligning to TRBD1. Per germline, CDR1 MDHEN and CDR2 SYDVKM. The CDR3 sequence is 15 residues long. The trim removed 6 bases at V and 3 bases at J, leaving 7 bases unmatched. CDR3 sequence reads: CASRYLGQGDTEAFF. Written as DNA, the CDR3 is TGTGCCAGCAGGTACCTCGGACAGGGGGACACTGAAGCTTTCTTT. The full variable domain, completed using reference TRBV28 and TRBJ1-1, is DVKVTQSSRYLVKRTGEKVFLECVQDMDHENMFWYRQDPGLGLRLIYFSYDVKMKEKGDIPEGYSVSREKKERFSLILESASTNQTSMYLCASRYLGQGDTEAFFGQGTRLTVV.

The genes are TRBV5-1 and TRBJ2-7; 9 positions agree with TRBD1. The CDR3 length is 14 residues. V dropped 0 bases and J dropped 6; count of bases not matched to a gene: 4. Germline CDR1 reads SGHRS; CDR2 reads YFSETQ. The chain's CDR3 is CASSLGQGVGEQYF. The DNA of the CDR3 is TGCGCCAGCAGCTTGGGACAGGGGGTGGGCGAGCAGTACTTC.

CDR3 in DNA: TGTGCCAGCAGCTTTGGCCCTGAGACCCAGTACTTC. It encodes CASSFGPETQYF. The V call is TRBV5-4, the J call TRBJ2-5; D call uncertain. V was trimmed by 2 bases and J by 5 bases, leaving 7 bases between them. CDR1 and CDR2 from the germline V gene are SGHNT and YYREEE (reference sequence). The CDR3 has 12 residues.